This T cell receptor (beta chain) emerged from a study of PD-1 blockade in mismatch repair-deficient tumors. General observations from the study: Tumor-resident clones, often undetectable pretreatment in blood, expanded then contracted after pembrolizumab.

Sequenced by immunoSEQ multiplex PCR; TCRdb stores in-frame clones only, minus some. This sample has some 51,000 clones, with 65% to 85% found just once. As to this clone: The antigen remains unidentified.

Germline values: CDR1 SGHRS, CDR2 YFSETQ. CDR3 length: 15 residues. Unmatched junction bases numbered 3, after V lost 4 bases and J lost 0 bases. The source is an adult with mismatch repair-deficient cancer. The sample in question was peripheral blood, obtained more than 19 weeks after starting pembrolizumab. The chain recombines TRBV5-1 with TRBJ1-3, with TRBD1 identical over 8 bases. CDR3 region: CASSVDRGSGNTIYF. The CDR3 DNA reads TGCGCCAGCAGCGTCGACAGGGGCTCTGGAAACACCATATATTTT. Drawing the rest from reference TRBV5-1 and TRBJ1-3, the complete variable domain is KAGVTQTPRYLIKTRGQQVTLSCSPISGHRSVSWYQQTPGQGLQFLFEYFSETQRNKGNFPGRFSGRQFSNSRSEMNVSTLELGDSALYLCASSVDRGSGNTIYFGEGSWLTVV.